This entry features one T cell receptor (beta chain) sequence. Time point indicated: patch test 3, about 24 weeks after DPC sensitization. The treatment was: therapeutic diphenylcyclopropenone sensitization with weekly scalp DPC. TCRdb analysed the RACE reads with MiXCR anew, one entry per CDR3 protein. The data show some 71,000 distinct CDR3 sequences, approximately 10% seen once. V was pared by 0 bases and J by 3 bases, with 5 bases of the junction left unmatched. Germline CDR1 SGHVS, CDR2 FNYEAQ. The CDR3 is made up of 16 amino acids. This record belongs to a study of human T cells and chemical hapten exposure. At the level of the study: Upper back patch tests used 0.01% DPC, scored after 6 days. Slight volume differences across pooled libraries mainly accounted for varying per-sample TCR yields.

The source material was whole blood, sampled in connection with sensitization to the hapten diphenylcyclopropenone (DPC). The clonotype was recovered from a woman between 50 and 59 years old with alopecia areata. Some clones in this sample may be carry-over from other donors' samples. The chain has TRBV7-6 and TRBJ2-7; 10 bases align to TRBD1. The CDR3 is CASSLAAGTGVYEQYF. The DNA of the CDR3 is TGTGCCAGCAGCTTAGCAGCCGGGACAGGGGTCTACGAGCAGTACTTC. The variable domain in full, with the rest retrieved from reference TRBV7-6 and TRBJ2-7, is GAGVSQSPRYKVTKRGQDVALRCDPISGHVSLYWYRQALGQGPEFLTYFNYEAQQDKSGLPNDRFSAERPEGSISTLTIQRTEQRDSAMYRCASSLAAGTGVYEQYFGPGTRLTVT.